This T cell receptor (beta chain) was sequenced for a study of CD4 T cell repertoires in COVID-19. TCRdb's copy holds only in-frame clones and misses some; the assay was immunoSEQ multiplex PCR. Of over 75,000 clones listed, around four fifths were seen once; the top ten hold around 0.6%. This receptor was taken from a human donor who had COVID-19. The sequences come from CD4+ T cells from peripheral blood, collected after recovery from COVID-19.

This CDR3 reads CGSGDFSGANVLTF. CDR3 nucleotides: TGTGGTTCAGGGGACTTCTCTGGGGCCAACGTCCTGACTTTC. The chain uses TRBV28 and TRBJ2-6; D assignment may be TRBD1 or TRBD2 (6 bases each). Per the germline V gene, CDR1 is MDHEN and CDR2 is SYDVKM. This CDR3 has 14 residues.